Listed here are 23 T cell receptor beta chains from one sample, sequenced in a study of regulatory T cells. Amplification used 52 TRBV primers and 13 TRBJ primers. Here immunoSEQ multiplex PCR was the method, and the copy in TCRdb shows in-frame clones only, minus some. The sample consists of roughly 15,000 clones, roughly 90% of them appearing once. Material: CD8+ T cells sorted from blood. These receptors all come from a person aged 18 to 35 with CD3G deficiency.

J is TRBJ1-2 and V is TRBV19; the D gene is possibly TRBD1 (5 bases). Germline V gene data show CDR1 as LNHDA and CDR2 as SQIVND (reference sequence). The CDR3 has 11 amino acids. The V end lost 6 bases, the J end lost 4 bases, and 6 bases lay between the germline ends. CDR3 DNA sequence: TGTGCCAGTAGGGGGGTCTATGGCTACACCTTC. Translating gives CASRGVYGYTF.

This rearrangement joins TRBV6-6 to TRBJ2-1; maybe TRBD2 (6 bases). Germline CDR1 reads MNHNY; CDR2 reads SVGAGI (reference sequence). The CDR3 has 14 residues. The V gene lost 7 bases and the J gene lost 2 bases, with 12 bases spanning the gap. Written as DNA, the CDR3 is TGTGCCAGCATCGGCGGGGATGCCTACAATGAGCAGTTCTTC. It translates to CASIGGDAYNEQFF.

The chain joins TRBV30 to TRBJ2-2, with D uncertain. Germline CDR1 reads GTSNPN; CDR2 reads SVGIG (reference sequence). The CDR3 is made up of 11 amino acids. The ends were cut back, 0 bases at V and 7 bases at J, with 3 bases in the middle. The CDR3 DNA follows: TGTGCCTGGAGTGTAAACGGGGAGCTGTTTTTT. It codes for CAWSVNGELFF.

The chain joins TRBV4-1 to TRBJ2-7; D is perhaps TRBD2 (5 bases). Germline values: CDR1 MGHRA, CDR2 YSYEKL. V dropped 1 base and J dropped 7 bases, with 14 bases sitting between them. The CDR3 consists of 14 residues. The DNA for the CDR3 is TGCGCCAGCAGCCAAGTCGTGAGATTAGCGGAGCAGTACTTC. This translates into CASSQVVRLAEQYF.

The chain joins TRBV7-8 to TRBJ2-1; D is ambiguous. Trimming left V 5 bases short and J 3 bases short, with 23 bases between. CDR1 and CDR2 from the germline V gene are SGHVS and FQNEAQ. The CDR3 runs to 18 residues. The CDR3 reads CASSLNPPGSILYNEQFF. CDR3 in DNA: TGTGCCAGCAGCCTAAACCCCCCTGGCAGCATCCTCTACAATGAGCAGTTCTTC.

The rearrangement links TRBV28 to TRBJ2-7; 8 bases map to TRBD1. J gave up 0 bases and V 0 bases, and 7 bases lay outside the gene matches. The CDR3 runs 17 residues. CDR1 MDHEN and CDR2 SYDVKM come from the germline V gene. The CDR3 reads CASSLWPRGQASYEQYF. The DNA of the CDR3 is TGTGCCAGCAGTTTATGGCCGAGGGGACAGGCCTCCTACGAGCAGTACTTC.

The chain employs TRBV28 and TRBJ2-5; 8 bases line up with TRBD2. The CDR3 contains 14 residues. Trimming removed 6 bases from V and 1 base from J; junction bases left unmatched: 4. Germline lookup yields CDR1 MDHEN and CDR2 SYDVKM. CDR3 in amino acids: CASRASGFQETQYF. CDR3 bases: TGTGCCAGCAGGGCTAGCGGGTTCCAAGAGACCCAGTACTTC. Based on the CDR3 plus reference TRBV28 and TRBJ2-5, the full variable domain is DVKVTQSSRYLVKRTGEKVFLECVQDMDHENMFWYRQDPGLGLRLIYFSYDVKMKEKGDIPEGYSVSREKKERFSLILESASTNQTSMYLCASRASGFQETQYFGPGTRLLVL.

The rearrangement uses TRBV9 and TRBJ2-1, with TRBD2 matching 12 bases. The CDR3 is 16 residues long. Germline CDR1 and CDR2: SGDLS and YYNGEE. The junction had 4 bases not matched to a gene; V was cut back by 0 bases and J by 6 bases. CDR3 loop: CASSVERTSGANEQFF. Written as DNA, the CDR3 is TGTGCCAGCAGCGTAGAGAGGACTAGCGGGGCCAATGAGCAGTTCTTC.

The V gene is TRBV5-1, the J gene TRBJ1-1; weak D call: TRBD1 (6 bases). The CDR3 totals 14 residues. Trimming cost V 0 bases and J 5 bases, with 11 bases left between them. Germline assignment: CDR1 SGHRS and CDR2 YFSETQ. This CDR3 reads CASSLGQVFTEAFF. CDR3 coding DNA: TGCGCCAGCAGCTTGGGACAGGTATTTACTGAAGCTTTCTTT.

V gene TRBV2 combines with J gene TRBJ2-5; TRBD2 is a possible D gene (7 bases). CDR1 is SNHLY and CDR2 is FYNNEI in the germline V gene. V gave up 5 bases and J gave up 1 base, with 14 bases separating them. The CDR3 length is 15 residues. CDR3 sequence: CASSRGREIQETQYF. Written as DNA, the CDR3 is TGTGCCAGCAGTCGGGGGCGGGAGATCCAAGAGACCCAGTACTTC.

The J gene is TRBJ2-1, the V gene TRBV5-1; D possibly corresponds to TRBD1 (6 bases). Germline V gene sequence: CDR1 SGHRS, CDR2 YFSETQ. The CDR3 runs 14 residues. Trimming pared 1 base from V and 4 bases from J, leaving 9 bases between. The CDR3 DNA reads TGCGCCAGCAGCTTGATGGGACAATACAATGAGCAGTTCTTC. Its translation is CASSLMGQYNEQFF.

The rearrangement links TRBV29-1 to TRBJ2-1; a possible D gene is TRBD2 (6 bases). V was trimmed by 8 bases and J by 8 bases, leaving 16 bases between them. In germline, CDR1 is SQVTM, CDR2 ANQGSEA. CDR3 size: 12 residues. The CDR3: CSPDYLGDEQFF. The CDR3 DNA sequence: TGCAGCCCGGACTATCTGGGGGATGAGCAGTTCTTC.

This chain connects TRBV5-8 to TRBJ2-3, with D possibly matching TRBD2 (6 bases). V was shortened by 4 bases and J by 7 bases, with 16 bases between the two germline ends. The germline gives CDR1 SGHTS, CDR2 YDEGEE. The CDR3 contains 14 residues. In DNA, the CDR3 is TGTGCCAGCAGCCAGGCTAGCGAGGGACATACGCAGTATTTT. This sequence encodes CASSQASEGHTQYF. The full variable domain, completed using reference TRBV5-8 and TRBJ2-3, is EAGVTQSPTHLIKTRGQQATLRCSPISGHTSVYWYQQALGLGLQFLLWYDEGEERNRGNFPPRFSGRQFPNYSSELNVNALELEDSALYLCASSQASEGHTQYFGPGTRLTVL.

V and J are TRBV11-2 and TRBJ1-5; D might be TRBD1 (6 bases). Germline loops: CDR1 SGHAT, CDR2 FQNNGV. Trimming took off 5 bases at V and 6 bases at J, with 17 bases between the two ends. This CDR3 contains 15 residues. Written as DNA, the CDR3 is TGTGCCAGCAGCCCCCCGCCGGGGGCGGGTCAGCCCCAGCATTTT. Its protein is CASSPPPGAGQPQHF.

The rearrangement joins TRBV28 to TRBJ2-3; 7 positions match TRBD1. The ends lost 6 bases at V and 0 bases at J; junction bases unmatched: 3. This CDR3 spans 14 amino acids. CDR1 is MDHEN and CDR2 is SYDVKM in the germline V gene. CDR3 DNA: TGTGCCAGCAGCCCGGGACAGAGCACAGATACGCAGTATTTT. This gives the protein CASSPGQSTDTQYF.

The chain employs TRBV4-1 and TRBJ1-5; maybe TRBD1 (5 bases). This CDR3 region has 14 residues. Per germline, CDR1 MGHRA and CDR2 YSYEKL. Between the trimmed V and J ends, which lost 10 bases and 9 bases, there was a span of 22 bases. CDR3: CATSQGAPHWPQHF. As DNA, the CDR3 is TGCGCCACCTCCCAAGGGGCTCCCCATTGGCCCCAGCATTTT.

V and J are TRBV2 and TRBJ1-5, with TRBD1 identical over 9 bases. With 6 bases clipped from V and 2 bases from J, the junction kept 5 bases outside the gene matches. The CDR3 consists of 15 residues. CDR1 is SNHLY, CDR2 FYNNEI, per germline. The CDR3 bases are TGTGCCAGCAGCTTGGACAGGGGTGGCAATCAGCCCCAGCATTTT. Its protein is CASSLDRGGNQPQHF.

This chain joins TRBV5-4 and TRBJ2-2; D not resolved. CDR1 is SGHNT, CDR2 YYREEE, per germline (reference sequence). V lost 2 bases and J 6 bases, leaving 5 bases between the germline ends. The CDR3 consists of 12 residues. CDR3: CASSFEAGELFF. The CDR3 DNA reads TGTGCCAGCAGCTTTGAGGCCGGGGAGCTGTTTTTT.

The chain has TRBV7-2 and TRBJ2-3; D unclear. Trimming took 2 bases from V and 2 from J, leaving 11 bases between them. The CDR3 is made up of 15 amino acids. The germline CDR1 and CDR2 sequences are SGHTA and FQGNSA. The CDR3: CASSLSLGITDTQYF. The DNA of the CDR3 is TGTGCCAGCAGCTTAAGTTTGGGAATCACAGATACGCAGTATTTT.

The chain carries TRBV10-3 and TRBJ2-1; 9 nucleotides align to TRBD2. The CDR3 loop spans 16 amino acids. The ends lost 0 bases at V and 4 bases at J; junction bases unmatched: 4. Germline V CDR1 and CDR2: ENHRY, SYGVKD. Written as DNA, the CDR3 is TGTGCCATCAGTGAGTCAGGTACTAGCGGGTACAATGAGCAGTTCTTC. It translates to CAISESGTSGYNEQFF.

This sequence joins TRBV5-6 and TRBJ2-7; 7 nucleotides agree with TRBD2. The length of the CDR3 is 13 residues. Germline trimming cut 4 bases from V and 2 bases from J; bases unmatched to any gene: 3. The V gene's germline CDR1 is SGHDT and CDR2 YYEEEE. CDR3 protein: CASSVLATYEQYF. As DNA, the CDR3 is TGTGCCAGCAGCGTACTAGCGACCTACGAGCAGTACTTC.

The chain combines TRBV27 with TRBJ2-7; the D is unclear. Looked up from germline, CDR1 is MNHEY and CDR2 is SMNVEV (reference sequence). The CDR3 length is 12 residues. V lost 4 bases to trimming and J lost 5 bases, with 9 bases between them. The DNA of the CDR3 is TGTGCCAGCAGTTCCGGGCCCCACGAGCAGTACTTC. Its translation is CASSSGPHEQYF.

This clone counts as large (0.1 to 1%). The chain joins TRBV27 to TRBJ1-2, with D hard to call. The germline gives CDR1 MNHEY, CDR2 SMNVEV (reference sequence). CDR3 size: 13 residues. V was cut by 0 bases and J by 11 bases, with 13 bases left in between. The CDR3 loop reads CASSLSHLRAYTF. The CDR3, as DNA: TGTGCCAGCAGTTTATCCCATCTGCGCGCGTACACCTTC.